Below, one T cell receptor (beta chain) is given with its context. Its antigen is unknown. Assay: immunoSEQ multiplex PCR; the TCRdb copy retains only in-frame clones and omits some. The sample carries approximately 2.5 million clones, approximately 94% recorded once. The source of the sample is a study of shared clonotypes between healthy human individuals. V shed 4 bases, J shed 1 base, and the junction held 4 bases outside the gene matches. This CDR3 contains 15 residues. Germline assignment: CDR1 MNHNS and CDR2 SASEGT. Splitting the CD4+ cells yielded a CD45RA+ naive subset and a CD45RA-negative memory subset. General study results and limits: The study generally estimated greater richness for naive than memory subsets.

Sequenced sample: naive CD4+ T cells sorted from blood. This sample's subset: CD45RA+ positively selected. The receptor's source is a young man in good health. The V and J genes are TRBV6-1 and TRBJ2-3; TRBD1 aligns across 8 bases. CDR3 in DNA: TGTGCCAGCAGTGCCCCAGGGGGCCGCACAGATACGCAGTATTTT. Encoded protein: CASSAPGGRTDTQYF.